This T cell receptor (beta chain) originates from a study of glioma-infiltrating T cells. At the level of the study: Target coverage was roughly 4- to 11-fold for about a million blood T cells. General study results and limits: CDR3 overlap between tissue and blood was very small.

This clonotype came up once. Its specificity is not known. Using RNA template, CDR3s of TCR alpha and beta were amplified with iRepertoire arm-PCR. Using its own MiXCR run on the multiplex PCR reads, TCRdb lists one record per CDR3 protein. This sample carries fewer than 500,000 distinct CDR3 sequences, roughly two fifths of them seen once, and the ten largest clones take around 13%. Sequenced input: glioma tissue, nonneoplastic brain tissue, or PBMCs (not recorded which). The clonotype originates from a human donor with low-grade glioma or glioblastoma, undergoing nonglioma brain surgery, or in good health (not recorded which).

The CDR3 loop reads CASSLYGTGNSEQFF. The CDR3, as DNA: TGTGCCAGCAGCTTATACGGAACAGGGAACAGTGAGCAGTTCTTC. The J gene is TRBJ2-1, the V gene TRBV7-2, with D possibly TRBD1 on 6 matching bases. The ends were cut back, 2 bases at V and 9 bases at J, with 17 bases in the middle. Germline values: CDR1 SGHTA, CDR2 FQGNSA. The CDR3 contains 15 residues.